What follows are 31 T cell receptor beta chains derived from one specimen sequenced in a study of blood T cells in healthy people across ages. The authors ran a second PCR of 7 to 11 cycles using a sample-barcoded 5' primer and a J-beta primer mix. One entry per CDR3 protein, called by TCRdb with MiXCR from the 5' RACE reads. Altogether 950,000 to 1,200,000 distinct CDR3 sequences are present, under 40% being singletons, with the ten largest covering around 12%. Input material: blood. All receptors derive from a man aged 18 to 30 in good health.

Only a few counts were recorded for this clonotype. A read error may produce the germline difference seen at one junction end. V usage is TRBV29-1 and J usage is TRBJ2-1; the D gene could be TRBD1 or TRBD2 (6 bases each). The CDR3 runs 14 residues. The germline V gene has CDR1 SQVTM and CDR2 ANQGSEA. CDR3 sequence (DNA): TGCAGCGTCGAAGGGGGTCAGGGGAGGAATGAGCAGTTCTTC. It encodes CSVEGGQGRNEQFF.

This clonotype has at least ten counts. CDR3 nucleotides: TGTGCCAGCACCCCTTGGGAGGATACGCAGTATTTT. Translating it yields CASTPWEDTQYF. The V call is TRBV6-6, the J call TRBJ2-3; possibly TRBD2 for D (5 bases). This CDR3 has 12 amino acids. Germline CDR1 and CDR2: MNHNY and SVGAGI (reference sequence). Trimming pared 7 bases from V and 6 bases from J, leaving 11 bases between.

The CDR3 region has the DNA TGTGCCACCGGACAGGGTGAGGCTGAAGCTTTCTTT. Its protein product is CATGQGEAEAFF. The gene calls are TRBV10-3 and TRBJ1-1, with TRBD1 identical over 8 bases. Germline CDR1 and CDR2: ENHRY and SYGVKD. The ends lost 10 bases at V and 6 bases at J; junction bases unmatched: 7. This CDR3 is 12 amino acids long.

This clonotype has just a few counts. V gene TRBV20-1 combines with J gene TRBJ2-5; 7 nucleotides align to TRBD2. After removal of 4 bases from V and 3 bases from J, the junction contained 8 bases not matched to a gene. The length of the CDR3 is 14 residues. Germline CDR1 and CDR2: DFQATT and SNEGSKA (reference sequence). The CDR3 DNA follows: TGCAGTGCTACGAATAAAGGGAGGGAAGAGACCCAGTACTTC. Its translation is CSATNKGREETQYF.

This clonotype has only one observation. This chain connects TRBV5-1 to TRBJ2-7; 12 nucleotides line up with TRBD1. CDR3 length: 15 residues. CDR1 is SGHRS and CDR2 is YFSETQ in the germline V gene. V lost 3 bases and J lost 4; bases outside the gene matches: 5. The DNA for the CDR3 is TGCGCCAGCAGCTGGGGGACAGGGGGCGATTACGAGCAGTACTTC. Translating gives CASSWGTGGDYEQYF.

This clonotype was counted a few times. The chain carries TRBV12-3 or TRBV12-4 and TRBJ1-5; no definite D call. This CDR3 is 13 amino acids long. The germline V and J ends were trimmed by 2 bases and 7 bases, with 9 bases remaining between them. In nucleotides, the CDR3 is TGTGCCAGCAGTTTACGAGGGTTGCAGCCCCAGCATTTT. Residues: CASSLRGLQPQHF.

As for this clonotype: This may come from a read error, since a much larger clone is one base off. This CDR3 reads CARSSEFYNEQFF. For the CDR3, the DNA is TGCGCCCGCAGCAGCGAGTTTTACAATGAGCAGTTCTTC. J is TRBJ2-1 and V is TRBV5-1; D ambiguous. The CDR3 length is 13 residues. Germline CDR1 and CDR2: SGHRS and YFSETQ.

This clonotype was observed a few times. The chain combines TRBV3-1 with TRBJ1-4; possibly TRBD1 for D (5 bases). The V gene's germline CDR1 is LGHDT and CDR2 YNNKEL (reference sequence). The CDR3 contains 15 residues. V was clipped by 0 bases and J by 4 bases, with 9 bases between them. This CDR3 reads CASSQEGRGNEKLFF. The DNA of the CDR3 is TGTGCCAGCAGCCAAGAGGGGAGGGGTAATGAAAAACTGTTTTTT.

Worth noting for this clonotype: Germline and junction disagree at one end, which may indicate a read error. The V and J genes are TRBV6-6 and TRBJ1-4; no clear D gene. Germline V lookup: CDR1 MNHNY, CDR2 SVGAGI (reference sequence). There are 15 residues in the CDR3. The CDR3 reads CARSYGVDRREKLFF. The CDR3 region has the DNA TGTGCCAGAAGTTACGGTGTCGATCGTCGGGAAAAACTGTTTTTT.

The table lists this clonotype with a few counts. The chain joins TRBV28 to TRBJ1-4; D is perhaps TRBD1 (6 bases). This CDR3 comprises 19 residues. Germline V gene sequence: CDR1 MDHEN, CDR2 SYDVKM. Trimming stripped 5 bases from V and 7 bases from J, with 29 bases between. This CDR3 reads CASSPRKTGSPIWGEKLFF. In DNA form, the CDR3 reads TGTGCCAGCAGTCCTCGAAAAACAGGGTCTCCCATCTGGGGTGAAAAACTGTTTTTT.

V usage is TRBV5-1 and J usage is TRBJ2-7; tentatively, D is TRBD1 or TRBD2 (5 bases each). V lost 5 bases and J lost 7, with 16 bases in between. Germline V gene data show CDR1 as SGHRS and CDR2 as YFSETQ. This CDR3 has 13 residues. The CDR3 region has the DNA TGCGCCAGCAGGAGGGACGGCAACAATGAGCAGTACTTC. It translates to CASRRDGNNEQYF.

This chain uses TRBV7-2 with TRBJ1-5; D call uncertain. V lost 2 bases and J 0 bases, leaving 8 bases between the germline ends. Germline-derived CDR1 and CDR2 are SGHTA and FQGNSA. CDR3 size: 15 residues. The CDR3 bases are TGTGCCAGCAGCTTACCCCCGGGTAGCAATCAGCCCCAGCATTTT. Residues: CASSLPPGSNQPQHF.

Ten or more counts support this clonotype. V and J are TRBV12-3 or TRBV12-4 and TRBJ2-3; 12 bases line up with TRBD2. The CDR3 spans 15 residues. Trimming removed 6 bases from V and 3 bases from J; junction bases left unmatched: 4. The CDR3 DNA follows: TGTGCCAGCAGAGGGGGACTAGCGGGTACAGATACGCAGTATTTT. Translating gives CASRGGLAGTDTQYF.

This rearrangement joins TRBV5-4 to TRBJ1-1; TRBD1 is a possible D gene (5 bases). Trimming stripped 3 bases from V and 7 bases from J, with 19 bases between. CDR1 and CDR2 from the germline V gene are SGHNT and YYREEE (reference sequence). CDR3 length: 15 amino acids. The CDR3: CASSSPGGLQGEAFF. CDR3 nucleotide sequence: TGTGCCAGCAGCTCCCCCGGGGGGTTGCAGGGTGAAGCTTTCTTT.

This clonotype was picked up many times. The chain has TRBV5-5 and TRBJ2-7, with unresolved D. The CDR3 runs 15 residues. The V gene's germline CDR1 is SGHKS and CDR2 YYEKEE (reference sequence). V dropped 0 bases and J dropped 2 bases, with 12 bases sitting between them. Here the CDR3 reads CASSLAGTLAYEQYF. The CDR3 coding sequence is TGTGCCAGCAGCTTGGCAGGAACCTTAGCCTACGAGCAGTACTTC.

DNA of the CDR3: TGTGCCAGCGGACTCGATCCGGGAAAAAACATTCAGTACTTC. It yields the protein CASGLDPGKNIQYF. The chain joins TRBV6-1 to TRBJ2-4, with D possibly TRBD2 on 5 matching bases. Deletions cut 8 bases from V and 4 bases from J, with 15 bases between. The CDR3 loop spans 14 amino acids. Germline V gene sequence: CDR1 MNHNS, CDR2 SASEGT.

This clonotype has just a few counts. The V gene is TRBV20-1, the J gene TRBJ2-7; D may be TRBD1 or TRBD2 (5 bases each). This CDR3 region has 15 residues. Germline loops: CDR1 DFQATT, CDR2 SNEGSKA (reference sequence). Trimming removed 2 bases from V and 0 bases from J, with 14 bases in between. The CDR3 sequence is CSARRPGQSSYEQYF. The CDR3, as DNA: TGCAGTGCTAGACGTCCGGGGCAGAGCTCCTACGAGCAGTACTTC.

The chain employs TRBV4-2 and TRBJ2-5, with 12 bases that match TRBD2. J gave up 2 bases and V 4 bases, and 11 bases lay outside the gene matches. This CDR3 contains 18 residues. The germline V gene has CDR1 LGHNA and CDR2 YNFKEQ. The CDR3 DNA follows: TGTGCCAGCAGCCCCCTTAGATATACTAGCGGGGGGCAAGAGACCCAGTACTTC. It specifies CASSPLRYTSGGQETQYF.

The chain has TRBV12-2 and TRBJ2-1; the D segment call TRBD2 is taken from the table without a DNA check. TRBV12-2 is tagged as a pseudogene. This CDR3 comprises 14 residues. CDR3 DNA sequence: TGTGCAAGTCGCTTTGGAACTAGCGCCCATGAGCAGTTCTTC. Its translation: CASRFGTSAHEQFF.

On this clonotype: The junction does not match germline at one end; this may be a read error. The V call is TRBV4-1, the J call TRBJ2-1, with a tentative D call TRBD2 (7 bases). The CDR3 covers 14 residues. CDR1 and CDR2 (germline): MGHRA, YSYEKL. The CDR3 DNA sequence: TGCGCCAGCAGCCAAGACGCGGGGGACAATGGGCAGTTCTTC. Translating gives CASSQDAGDNGQFF.

This chain uses TRBV5-1 with TRBJ1-6; D is ambiguous. With 0 bases removed from V and 0 bases from J, the gap between germline ends came to 10 bases. The CDR3 totals 17 residues. CDR1 is SGHRS and CDR2 is YFSETQ in the germline V gene. The CDR3 DNA sequence: TGCGCCAGCAGCTTGGAGCACCCAGGCTCCTATAATTCACCCCTCCACTTT. It translates to CASSLEHPGSYNSPLHF.

This chain connects TRBV4-2 to TRBJ1-4; D remains unclear. The CDR3 covers 15 residues. In germline, CDR1 is LGHNA, CDR2 YNFKEQ. The V end was cut by 2 bases, the J end by 3 bases, with 10 bases between. The CDR3 region is CASSQRESANEKLFF. CDR3 DNA sequence: TGTGCCAGCAGCCAAAGGGAATCGGCTAATGAAAAACTGTTTTTT.

This clonotype has at least ten counts. This chain uses TRBV7-2 with TRBJ1-2, with a tentative D call TRBD1 (5 bases). CDR1 SGHTA and CDR2 FQGNSA come from the germline V gene. The CDR3 spans 14 residues. Between the trimmed V and J ends, which lost 3 bases and 2 bases, there was a span of 10 bases. DNA of the CDR3: TGTGCCAGCAGCTTTCTAGGGGTGAACTATGGCTACACCTTC. Its translation is CASSFLGVNYGYTF.

The chain joins TRBV4-3 to TRBJ2-4; D not certain. The DNA end favors TRBJ2-7, so the J call may be wrong. From germline, CDR1 is LGHNA and CDR2 YSLEER. The CDR3 is made up of 14 amino acids. In nucleotides, the CDR3 is TGCGCCAGCAGCCAAGATCCCGAATCCTACGAGCAGTACTTC. Protein sequence: CASSQDPESYEQYF.

There are a few counts of this clonotype. This rearrangement joins TRBV9 to TRBJ2-4, with D maybe TRBD1 (5 bases). The CDR3 sequence is 16 residues long. The V gene lost 3 bases and the J gene lost 0 bases, with 13 bases spanning the gap. Germline CDR1 reads SGDLS; CDR2 reads YYNGEE. CDR3 amino acids: CASSAPDSLAKNIQYF. DNA of the CDR3: TGTGCCAGCAGCGCACCAGACAGTCTAGCCAAAAACATTCAGTACTTC.

This clonotype was detected a few times. The chain recombines TRBV6-2 or TRBV6-3 with TRBJ2-3, with D perhaps assigned TRBD1 or TRBD2 (5 bases each). Germline V CDR1 and CDR2: MNHEY, SVGEGT. The length of the CDR3 is 14 residues. V dropped 7 bases and J dropped 3 bases, with 14 bases sitting between them. CDR3 protein: CASKLGVVTDTQYF. CDR3 coding DNA: TGTGCCAGCAAATTGGGGGTTGTTACAGATACGCAGTATTTT.

The gene calls are TRBV27 and TRBJ1-4, with 7 bases identical to TRBD1. There are 16 residues in the CDR3. V was clipped by 4 bases and J by 8 bases; unmatched bases: 13. Germline V CDR1 and CDR2: MNHEY, SMNVEV (reference sequence). CDR3 residues: CASSSKPPGQAEKLFF. The CDR3 nucleotides are TGTGCCAGCAGTTCAAAACCCCCCGGACAGGCAGAAAAACTGTTTTTT.

This chain links TRBV3-1 with TRBJ2-2; D may correspond to TRBD1 or TRBD2 (6 bases each). The length of the CDR3 is 18 residues. Trimming took off 1 base at V and 1 base at J, with 16 bases between the two ends. Germline V gene sequence: CDR1 LGHDT, CDR2 YNNKEL (reference sequence). The CDR3 protein is CASSQGGGGGRNTGELFF. As DNA, the CDR3 is TGTGCCAGCAGCCAAGGAGGAGGAGGGGGGAGGAACACCGGGGAGCTGTTTTTT.

The chain carries TRBV11-2 and TRBJ2-4; the D gene is possibly TRBD2 (6 bases). Germline CDR1 and CDR2: SGHAT and FQNNGV. V was shortened by 5 bases and J by 0 bases, with 8 bases between the two germline ends. The CDR3 spans 14 residues. CDR3: CASSMGGAKNIQYF. The CDR3 DNA follows: TGTGCCAGCAGCATGGGGGGAGCCAAAAACATTCAGTACTTC.

The V and J genes are TRBV6-6 and TRBJ1-4, with a possible D match to TRBD1 (5 bases). There are 15 residues in the CDR3. Germline values: CDR1 MNHNY, CDR2 SVGAGI (reference sequence). Trimming stripped 6 bases from V and 7 bases from J, with 18 bases between. The DNA of the CDR3 is TGTGCCAGCAGCCCCGCCCAGGGAGTCGGTGAAAAACTGTTTTTT. This sequence encodes CASSPAQGVGEKLFF.

The rearrangement uses TRBV7-2 and TRBJ1-1, with unresolved D. Trimming removed 1 base from V and 2 bases from J, with 17 bases in between. Germline values: CDR1 SGHTA, CDR2 FQGNSA. This CDR3 spans 17 amino acids. The CDR3 DNA is TGTGCCAGCAGCTTAGTCGGACGGCTTATGTTAAACACTGAAGCTTTCTTT. Its protein is CASSLVGRLMLNTEAFF.